The T cell receptor beta chain under discussion was sequenced for a study of B cell selection in AIRE deficiency (dated by TCRdb to the late 2010s). In the study overall: A comparison of TCRbeta repertoires of sorted blood CD4+ conventional T cells and regulatory T cells was made between AIRE-deficient patients and healthy controls. The TCR-sequenced cohort comprised roughly five AIRE-deficient APECED patients and roughly five healthy control donors.

CDR1 and CDR2 (MNHNY, SVGAGI) derive from the germline V gene (reference sequence). The CDR3 numbers 11 residues from cysteine through phenylalanine. Of the read, only the CDR3 DNA is kept; its 33 bases are in frame from base 1. The V end loses 10 bases and the J end loses 9 bases, and a stretch of 15 bases separates them. With respect to this clone: Its antigen specificity is not known. Base qualities were left out, and no much larger clone turns up one base away.

For sorting, conventional CD4 T cells were defined as CD4+CD127+ cells. AIRE-deficient patients had APECED syndrome. Sorting of Tconv and Treg cells intended for TCRbeta sequencing was performed on a FACSAria flow cytometer. Sorted cells were collected in 5-ml round-bottom polystyrene tubes, and dry cell pellets were stored frozen at -80 degrees C prior to sequencing. Overall study outcomes, separate from this receptor: Shared Treg sequences had shorter CDR3s, reflecting a bias toward rearrangements with few non-templated nucleotide insertions. In terms of TCRBV gene usage, CDR3 length and TCR diversity, Tconv and Treg cells from AIRE-deficient patients looked similar to Tconv and Treg cells from healthy donors. Among under 4,500 shared Treg TCRbeta sequences, about 31% were found to be shared only among healthy donors and around 10% only among patients, suggesting that Treg selection is less efficient in the absence of AIRE. Around 30% of the Treg TCRbeta sequences shared among healthy donors turned up in patient Tconv cells, suggesting that Treg-biased clones are diverted into the Tconv compartment. Only TCRbeta chains were sequenced, and under 45% of shared healthy-donor Treg sequences were also present in healthy Tconv cells, possibly due to differing TCRalpha chains.

The immunoSEQ platform was used for TCRbeta chain sequencing. In the paper's pipeline: Pooled conventional T cell repertoires yielded approximately 1.2x10^5 distinct in-frame TCRbeta sequences from patients and around 130,000 from healthy donors. Public Treg TCRbeta sequences were defined as those shared by two or more individuals and were then searched for in Tconv repertoires. To test for differences between groups, Mann-Whitney U tests with Bonferroni-Dunn correction were run in GraphPad Prism 7.03. TCRdb's version of the immuneACCESS table is confined to in-frame rearrangements and falls short of the full clone set. An unresolved V gene accounts for under half of the shortfall where checked; the remainder is of unknown origin. That table is the source of V, J and clone size, and D and trimming were worked out from the DNA. In all, the sample holds 20,000 to 25,000 clones, and 95% to 98% of those were seen once. Over 0.15% of the sample goes to the ten largest clones.

This TCR derives from a human donor with AIRE deficiency. Sequencing was performed on conventional CD4+ T cells sorted from PBMCs. The sequence joins TRBV6-6 to TRBJ1-2; no D gene can be assigned with confidence. The DNA sequence is TGTGCCACCCTAGCCAGGCGAAGCTACACCTTC. Translated, this gives CATLARRSYTF.